This T cell receptor (beta chain) was sequenced during a study of CD8 T cells in ankylosing spondylitis. Study observations and caveats: Reported data indicate significant enrichment of disease-linked clones within matched ankylosing spondylitis synovial fluid. A TCR beta motif of eight highly homologous variants appeared characteristic of ankylosing spondylitis blood. Earlier authors reported some of these motif variants in reactive arthritis synovial fluid and blood.

This clonotype has a count of ten or more. Its antigen is currently unknown. The CDR3 totals 13 residues. Germline loops: CDR1 SQVTM, CDR2 ANQGSEA. V lost 7 bases, J lost 4 bases, and 5 bases stayed unmatched. Using quantitative 5'-RACE with molecular barcodes, the authors made TCR beta libraries. TCRdb redid the calling of the 5' RACE reads with MiXCR, one entry per CDR3 protein. Here the sample spans 250,000 to 400,000 distinct CDR3 sequences, roughly 10% being singletons. The TCR comes from a female donor with ankylosing spondylitis or in good health (not recorded which). This rearrangement joins TRBV29-1 to TRBJ2-3; TRBD1 agrees at 10 bases. Sample: blood, either unsorted or a sorted T cell fraction (not recorded which). The CDR3 DNA sequence: TGCAGCGGGGTGGACAGGGGGGCAGATACGCAGTATTTT. Its translation is CSGVDRGADTQYF.